One and the same sample provided the 23 T cell receptor beta chains below, sequenced in a study of T cell responses to AZD1222 COVID-19 vaccine. The protocol was immunoSEQ multiplex PCR, while the TCRdb copy is restricted to in-frame clones and leaves out a portion. The table lists about 130,000 clones, around 83% of them singletons. Sequenced material: peripheral blood, taken on day 0 of AZD1222 vaccination. The receptors originated from an adult in good health.

The chain recombines TRBV7-3 with TRBJ2-1, with TRBD2 identical over 14 bases. The CDR3 extends over 16 amino acids. With V trimmed by 2 bases and J by 10 bases, 7 bases remained unmatched. CDR1 is SGHTA, CDR2 FQGTGA, per germline. In DNA form, the CDR3 reads TGTGCCAGCAGCTTAGAGGGACTAGCGGGAGCTAACGAGCAGTTCTTC. Residues: CASSLEGLAGANEQFF.

The V gene is TRBV6-2 or TRBV6-3, the J gene TRBJ2-2; perhaps D is TRBD1 or TRBD2 (5 bases each). Trimming took off 4 bases at V and 5 bases at J, with 14 bases between the two ends. This CDR3 spans 15 amino acids. Germline V lookup: CDR1 MNHEY, CDR2 SVGEGT. The CDR3 is CASSLRGILTGELFF. CDR3 DNA: TGTGCCAGCAGTTTGAGGGGTATCCTGACCGGGGAGCTGTTTTTT.

This clone was recorded only once. The chain has TRBV4-1 and TRBJ1-2; D gene uncertain. Germline values: CDR1 MGHRA, CDR2 YSYEKL. The CDR3 contains 13 residues. V was shortened by 0 bases and J by 5 bases, with 7 bases between the two germline ends. CDR3 protein: CASSQEPGYGYTF. The CDR3 bases are TGCGCCAGCAGCCAAGAGCCAGGATATGGCTACACCTTC.

Only one count was recorded for this clone. This chain connects TRBV28 to TRBJ1-1, with D possibly matching TRBD1 (6 bases). The ends were cut back, 3 bases at V and 0 bases at J, with 8 bases in the middle. Germline CDR1 MDHEN, CDR2 SYDVKM. There are 14 residues in the CDR3. The CDR3 reads CASSLGAMNTEAFF. In DNA form, the CDR3 reads TGTGCCAGCAGTTTGGGGGCTATGAACACTGAAGCTTTCTTT.

The CDR3 loop is CASSPTGGSGNTIYF. CDR3 nucleotides: TGTGCCAGCAGCCCAACAGGGGGCTCTGGAAACACCATATATTTT. The chain couples TRBV7-8 to TRBJ1-3, with TRBD1 identical over 8 bases. The CDR3 has 15 residues. Germline loops: CDR1 SGHVS, CDR2 FQNEAQ. J was trimmed by 0 bases and V by 5 bases; bases with no gene match: 3.

This clone appeared once. CDR3 nucleotide sequence: TGCGCCAGCAGCTCTAGCCCCGGACTCGGGCAGACCCAGTACTTC. Translation gives CASSSSPGLGQTQYF. J is TRBJ2-5 and V is TRBV5-1, with D possibly being TRBD2 (5 bases). Looked up from germline, CDR1 is SGHRS and CDR2 is YFSETQ. CDR3 length equals 15 residues. V lost 3 bases and J 6 bases, leaving 18 bases between the germline ends.

The gene calls are TRBV5-4 and TRBJ1-1, with D possibly TRBD1 on 5 matching bases. Deletions cut 4 bases from V and 5 bases from J, with 21 bases between. CDR3 length equals 16 residues. The germline gives CDR1 SGHNT, CDR2 YYREEE (reference sequence). CDR3 amino acids: CASSRPAQGGTTEAFF. The CDR3 DNA follows: TGTGCCAGCAGCCGACCTGCGCAGGGAGGAACGACTGAAGCTTTCTTT.

V usage is TRBV29-1 and J usage is TRBJ1-1; D unclear. The CDR3 runs to 10 residues. V lost 6 bases and J lost 8, with 10 bases in between. Germline V gene data show CDR1 as SQVTM and CDR2 as ANQGSEA. CDR3 coding DNA: TGCAGCGTGTTTTATGGAGAAGCTTTCTTT. It codes for CSVFYGEAFF.

There are a few counts of this clone. The gene calls are TRBV28 and TRBJ2-7; no clear D. V lost 5 bases, J lost 2 bases, and 16 bases lay in between. Germline CDR1 is MDHEN and CDR2 is SYDVKM. The CDR3 loop spans 15 amino acids. The CDR3: CASSRGPLIPYEQYF. CDR3 nucleotides: TGTGCCAGCAGTCGTGGACCGTTGATCCCCTACGAGCAGTACTTC.

In its sample, this clone was seen once. The chain employs TRBV4-3 and TRBJ2-7, with D perhaps matching TRBD2 (5 bases). Germline-derived CDR1 and CDR2 are LGHNA and YSLEER. This CDR3 is built from 18 residues. Trimming stripped 3 bases from V and 3 bases from J, with 24 bases between. The CDR3 DNA sequence: TGCGCCAGCAGCCACCACGTACGGAGGAATAACCAGAACTACGAGCAGTACTTC. Its translation: CASSHHVRRNNQNYEQYF.

CDR3 bases: TGTGCCAGCTCACCACTATTACTAGCGGGAGGCACCGGGGAGCTGTTTTTT. Translating it yields CASSPLLLAGGTGELFF. The chain uses TRBV18 and TRBJ2-2; 12 nucleotides line up with TRBD2. V lost 1 base to trimming and J lost 4 bases; unmatched junction nucleotides: 4. CDR3 length: 17 residues. Per the germline V gene, CDR1 is KGHSH and CDR2 is LQKENI.

The CDR3 DNA reads as TGTGCCAGCAGCTTAGGGGGGGCCTACAATGAGCAGTTCTTC. This gives the protein CASSLGGAYNEQFF. This chain links TRBV11-2 with TRBJ2-1; D might be TRBD2 (6 bases). The CDR3 is 14 residues long. V lost 1 base and J lost 2, with 6 bases in between. CDR1 SGHAT and CDR2 FQNNGV come from the germline V gene.

This chain links TRBV19 with TRBJ1-6, with D possibly being TRBD1 (5 bases). Germline CDR1 is LNHDA and CDR2 is SQIVND (reference sequence). CDR3 length: 15 residues. Trimming cost V 2 bases and J 9 bases, with 14 bases left between them. The DNA of the CDR3 is TGTGCCAGTAGTATATCAGACGTGGGGCCTTCACCCCTCCACTTT. Translating gives CASSISDVGPSPLHF.

The CDR3 bases are TGTGCCAGCAGTTTAAGTCTCAGGGGGGGGGCGAATGGCTACACCTTC. This codes for CASSLSLRGGANGYTF. The chain combines TRBV27 with TRBJ1-2; 7 nucleotides align to TRBD1. The V gene end was trimmed by 2 bases and the J gene end by 6 bases; junction bases not matched to a gene: 12. CDR1 MNHEY and CDR2 SMNVEV come from the germline V gene (reference sequence). This CDR3 spans 16 amino acids.

The chain recombines TRBV11-2 with TRBJ2-5, with 8 bases lining up with TRBD1. This CDR3 region has 14 residues. V dropped 5 bases and J dropped 5; count of bases not matched to a gene: 7. Per the germline V gene, CDR1 is SGHAT and CDR2 is FQNNGV. CDR3 DNA sequence: TGTGCCAGCAGCCCACAGGGGGTCGCGGAGACCCAGTACTTC. Protein sequence: CASSPQGVAETQYF.

V is TRBV3-1 (or the pseudogene TRBV3-2) and J is TRBJ1-5, with D perhaps matching TRBD1 (6 bases). The CDR3 consists of 15 residues. Germline CDR1 LGHDT, CDR2 YNNKEL (reference sequence). V lost 0 bases and J 3 bases, leaving 9 bases between the germline ends. CDR3 sequence reads: CASSQDGTYNQPQHF. The CDR3 coding sequence is TGTGCCAGCAGCCAAGATGGGACATACAATCAGCCCCAGCATTTT.

The CDR3 here is CASSSGKSDGYTF. The CDR3, as DNA: TGTGCCAGCAGCTCGGGAAAATCGGATGGCTACACCTTC. V is TRBV7-9 and J is TRBJ1-2; D is unclear. Germline V lookup: CDR1 SEHNR, CDR2 FQNEAQ (reference sequence). This CDR3 contains 13 residues. V was clipped by 4 bases and J by 6 bases, with 12 bases between them.

This sequence joins TRBV6-5 and TRBJ1-2; D possibly corresponds to TRBD1 (5 bases). V was trimmed by 6 bases and J by 3 bases, leaving 8 bases between them. The CDR3 is 12 residues long. The V gene's germline CDR1 is MNHEY and CDR2 SVGAGI. The CDR3 nucleotides read TGTGCCAGCAGCCTACAGGACTATGGCTACACCTTC. This codes for CASSLQDYGYTF.

The chain links TRBV19 to TRBJ1-5; no clear D gene. V was shortened by 1 base and J by 7 bases, with 17 bases between the two germline ends. The CDR3 covers 16 residues. Looked up from germline, CDR1 is LNHDA and CDR2 is SQIVND (reference sequence). The CDR3 DNA reads TGTGCCAGTAGTATAGGGCTTCGAGGGTCTGTACAGCCCCAGCATTTT. The encoded protein is CASSIGLRGSVQPQHF.

J is TRBJ2-7 and V is TRBV20-1; TRBD2 is a possible D gene (5 bases). Trimming stripped 6 bases from V and 12 bases from J, with 18 bases between. The CDR3 sequence is 11 residues long. The V gene's germline CDR1 is DFQATT and CDR2 SNEGSKA (reference sequence). The CDR3 sequence is CSALIERRAYF. The CDR3 coding sequence is TGCAGTGCCCTTATTGAGCGGCGGGCGTACTTC.

The V and J genes are TRBV30 and TRBJ1-1; D is uncertain. Deletions cut 4 bases from V and 1 base from J, with 13 bases between. The CDR3 length is 14 residues. Per the germline V gene, CDR1 is GTSNPN and CDR2 is SVGIG (reference sequence). The CDR3 reads CAWMLIGSNTEAFF. In nucleotides, the CDR3 is TGTGCCTGGATGTTGATAGGATCGAACACTGAAGCTTTCTTT.

The chain uses TRBV5-7 and TRBJ2-2, with TRBD1 identical over 9 bases. TRBV5-7 has ORF status, its function being uncertain. This CDR3 comprises 17 residues. Trimming at V came to 2 bases and at J to 0 bases, leaving 5 bases not matched to a gene. The CDR3 loop reads CASSLVDRGTNTGELFF. The CDR3 DNA reads as TGTGCCAGCAGCTTAGTGGACAGGGGAACGAACACCGGGGAGCTGTTTTTT.

This clone came up a few times. The chain carries TRBV11-3 and TRBJ2-7; 7 bases match TRBD1. J gave up 3 bases and V 1 base, and 6 bases lay outside the gene matches. The germline V gene has CDR1 SGHNT and CDR2 YENEEA. This CDR3 contains 15 residues. CDR3 in amino acids: CASSLGTGTDYEQYF. The CDR3 region has the DNA TGTGCCAGCAGCTTAGGTACCGGGACAGACTACGAGCAGTACTTC.